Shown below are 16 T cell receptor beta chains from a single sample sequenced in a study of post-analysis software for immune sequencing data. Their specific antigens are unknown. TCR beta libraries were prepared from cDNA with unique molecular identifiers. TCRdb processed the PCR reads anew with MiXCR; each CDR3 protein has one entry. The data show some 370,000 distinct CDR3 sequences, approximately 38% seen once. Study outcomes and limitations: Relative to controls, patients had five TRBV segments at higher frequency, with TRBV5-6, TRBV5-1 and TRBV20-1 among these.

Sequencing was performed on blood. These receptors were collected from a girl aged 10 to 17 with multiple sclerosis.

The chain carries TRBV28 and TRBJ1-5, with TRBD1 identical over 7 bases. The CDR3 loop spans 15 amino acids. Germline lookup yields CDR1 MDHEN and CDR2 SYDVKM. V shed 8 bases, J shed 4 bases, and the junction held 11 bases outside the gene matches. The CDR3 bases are TGTGCCAGCCACGACACCGACAGGGCGAATCAGCCCCAGCATTTT. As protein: CASHDTDRANQPQHF.

The CDR3 protein is CASSQDGNTEAFF. The CDR3 nucleotides read TGCGCCAGCAGCCAAGACGGGAACACTGAAGCTTTCTTT. The chain has TRBV4-1 and TRBJ1-1, with unresolved D. CDR1 and CDR2 (germline): MGHRA, YSYEKL. This CDR3 is built from 13 residues. V was shortened by 0 bases and J by 1 base, with 3 bases between the two germline ends.

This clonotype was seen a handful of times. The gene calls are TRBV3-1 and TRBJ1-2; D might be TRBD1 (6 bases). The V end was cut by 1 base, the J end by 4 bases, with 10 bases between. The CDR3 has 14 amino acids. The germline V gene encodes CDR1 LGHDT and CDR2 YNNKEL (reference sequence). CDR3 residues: CASSQGGGPYGYTF. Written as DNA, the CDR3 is TGTGCCAGCAGCCAAGGAGGGGGACCCTATGGCTACACCTTC.

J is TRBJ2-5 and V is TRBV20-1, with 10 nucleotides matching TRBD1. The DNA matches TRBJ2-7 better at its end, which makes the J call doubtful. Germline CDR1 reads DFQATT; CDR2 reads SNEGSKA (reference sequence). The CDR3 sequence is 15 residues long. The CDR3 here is CSASSVGTGDYEQYF. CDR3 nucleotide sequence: TGCAGTGCTAGCTCAGTAGGGACAGGGGACTACGAGCAGTACTTC.

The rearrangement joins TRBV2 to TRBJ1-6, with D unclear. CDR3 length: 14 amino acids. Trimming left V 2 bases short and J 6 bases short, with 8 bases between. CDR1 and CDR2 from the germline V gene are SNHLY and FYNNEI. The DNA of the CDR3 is TGTGCCAGCAGTGAATGTGGGGTTAATTCACCCCTCCACTTT. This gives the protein CASSECGVNSPLHF.

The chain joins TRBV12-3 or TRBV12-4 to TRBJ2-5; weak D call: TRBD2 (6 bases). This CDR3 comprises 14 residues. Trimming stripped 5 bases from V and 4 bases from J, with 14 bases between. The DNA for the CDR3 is TGTGCCAGCAGTATTTCCCAGGGAGGAGAGACCCAGTACTTC. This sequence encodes CASSISQGGETQYF.

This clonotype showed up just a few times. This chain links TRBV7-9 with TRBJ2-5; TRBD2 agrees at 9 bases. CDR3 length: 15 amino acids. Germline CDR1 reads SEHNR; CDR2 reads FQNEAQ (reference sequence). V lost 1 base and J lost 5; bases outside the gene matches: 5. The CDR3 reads CASSLGAGGPETQYF. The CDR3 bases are TGTGCCAGCAGCTTAGGAGCGGGGGGACCGGAGACCCAGTACTTC. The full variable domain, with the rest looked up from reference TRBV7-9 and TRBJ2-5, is DTGVSQNPRHKITKRGQNVTFRCDPISEHNRLYWYRQTLGQGPEFLTYFQNEAQLEKSRLLSDRFSAERPKGSFSTLEIQRTEQGDSAMYLCASSLGAGGPETQYFGPGTRLLVL.

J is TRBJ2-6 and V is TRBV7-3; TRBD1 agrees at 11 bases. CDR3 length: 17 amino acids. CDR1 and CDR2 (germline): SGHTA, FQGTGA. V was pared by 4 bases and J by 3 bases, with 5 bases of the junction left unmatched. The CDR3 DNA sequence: TGTGCCAGCAGCTCCGGACAGGGGGCGTTTGGGGCCAACGTCCTGACTTTC. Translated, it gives CASSSGQGAFGANVLTF.

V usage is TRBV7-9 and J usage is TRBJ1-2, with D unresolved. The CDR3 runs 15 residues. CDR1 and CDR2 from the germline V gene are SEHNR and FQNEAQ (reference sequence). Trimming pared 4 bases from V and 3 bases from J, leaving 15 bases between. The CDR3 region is CASSSAGTGYYGYTF. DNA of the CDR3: TGTGCCAGCAGCTCAGCCGGTACCGGGTACTATGGCTACACCTTC.

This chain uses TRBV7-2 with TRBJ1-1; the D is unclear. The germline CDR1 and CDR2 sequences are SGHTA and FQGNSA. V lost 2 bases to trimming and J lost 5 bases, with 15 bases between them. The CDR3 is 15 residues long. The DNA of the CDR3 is TGTGCCAGCAGCTTATTCTTGACATCTAAGACTGAAGCTTTCTTT. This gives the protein CASSLFLTSKTEAFF. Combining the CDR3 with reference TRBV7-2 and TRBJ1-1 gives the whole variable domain GAGVSQSPSNKVTEKGKDVELRCDPISGHTALYWYRQSLGQGLEFLIYFQGNSAPDKSGLPSDRFSAERTGGSVSTLTIQRTQQEDSAVYLCASSLFLTSKTEAFFGQGTRLTVV.

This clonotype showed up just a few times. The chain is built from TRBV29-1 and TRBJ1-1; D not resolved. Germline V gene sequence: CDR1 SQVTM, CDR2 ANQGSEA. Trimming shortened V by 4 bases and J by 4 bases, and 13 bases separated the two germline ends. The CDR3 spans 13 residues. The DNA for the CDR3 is TGCAGCGTTGGGAACACTCAACTCACTGAAGCTTTCTTT. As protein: CSVGNTQLTEAFF.

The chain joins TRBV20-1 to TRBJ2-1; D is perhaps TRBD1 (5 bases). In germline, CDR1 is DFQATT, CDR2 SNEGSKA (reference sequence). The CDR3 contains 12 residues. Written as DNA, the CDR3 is TGCGGTCAGAAGGGGCGCTACAATGAGCAGTTCTTC. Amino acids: CGQKGRYNEQFF.

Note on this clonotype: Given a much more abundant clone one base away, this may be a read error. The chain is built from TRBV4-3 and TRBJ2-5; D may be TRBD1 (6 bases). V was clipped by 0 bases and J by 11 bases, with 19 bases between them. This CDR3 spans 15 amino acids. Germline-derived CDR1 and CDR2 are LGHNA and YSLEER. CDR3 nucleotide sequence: TGCGCCAGCAGCCAAGATATAGGCAGGGGCAATGAGCAGTACTTC. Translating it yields CASSQDIGRGNEQYF.

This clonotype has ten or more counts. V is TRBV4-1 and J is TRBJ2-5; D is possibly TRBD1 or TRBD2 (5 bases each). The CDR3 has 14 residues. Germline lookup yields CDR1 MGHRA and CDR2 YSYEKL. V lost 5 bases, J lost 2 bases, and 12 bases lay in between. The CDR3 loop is CASSSQGPQETQYF. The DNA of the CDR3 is TGCGCCAGCAGCTCCCAGGGACCGCAAGAGACCCAGTACTTC.

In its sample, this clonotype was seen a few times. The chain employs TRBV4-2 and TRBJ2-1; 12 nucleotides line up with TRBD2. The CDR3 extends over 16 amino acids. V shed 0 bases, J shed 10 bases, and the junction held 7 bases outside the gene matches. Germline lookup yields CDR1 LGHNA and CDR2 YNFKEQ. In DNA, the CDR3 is TGTGCCAGCAGCCAAGATACTAGCGGGGGGTTCGGAGAGCAGTTCTTC. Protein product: CASSQDTSGGFGEQFF.

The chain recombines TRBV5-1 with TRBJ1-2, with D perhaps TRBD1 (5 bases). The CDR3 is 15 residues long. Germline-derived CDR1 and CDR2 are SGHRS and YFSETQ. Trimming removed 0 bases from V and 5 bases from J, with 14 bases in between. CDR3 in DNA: TGCGCCAGCAGCTTGGGGCGGGACGCGGAATATGGCTACACCTTC. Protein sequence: CASSLGRDAEYGYTF.